This is a list of T cell receptor beta chains from one sample in a study of Ad26.COV2.S vaccination and SARS-CoV-2 variants. Repertoires were generated with immunoSEQ multiplex PCR, while TCRdb's copy carries only in-frame clones and drops some. The table records around 400,000 clones, about 93% of them present only once. The material was peripheral blood, obtained in a trial of Ad26.COV2.S vaccine versus placebo. Receptor source: a person between 18 and 65 years old who received the Ad26.COV2.S COVID-19 vaccine or a placebo. Each CDR3 is given with its conserved first and last residue. A D gene is named only where the DNA matches it firmly. The size of a clone is reported for some rows only, either as once, few or many, or as a class for expanded clones.

>once|TRBV5-6|TRBD2|TRBJ2-7
CASSLGLATSEQYF
TGTGCCAGCAGCTTGGGACTAGCTACCTCCGAGCAGTACTTC
>NA|TRBV9|TRBD2|TRBJ2-2
CASSVAGGITGELFF
TGTGCCAGCAGCGTAGCGGGGGGAATCACCGGGGAGCTGTTTTTT
>NA|TRBV7-9|TRBD2|TRBJ2-7
CASSSQRESYEQYF
TGTGCCAGCAGCAGTCAGCGGGAAAGCTACGAGCAGTACTTC
>once|TRBV27|NA|TRBJ1-6
CASSLWGRPNSPLHF
TGTGCCAGCAGTTTATGGGGACGGCCAAATTCACCCCTCCACTTT
>NA|TRBV15|NA|TRBJ1-1
CATSKVDSMNTEAFF
TGTGCCACCAGCAAGGTAGACAGCATGAACACTGAAGCTTTCTTT
>NA|TRBV30|TRBD1|TRBJ2-1
CAWEAREGGEQFF
TGTGCCTGGGAGGCGAGGGAAGGGGGCGAGCAGTTCTTC
>NA|TRBV7-8|TRBD2|TRBJ2-5
CASSSLAAGVSQETQYF
TGTGCCAGCAGCTCCTTAGCGGCGGGAGTTTCCCAAGAGACCCAGTACTTC
>NA|TRBV7-9|NA|TRBJ1-3
CASSPAGPLNTIYF
TGTGCCAGCAGCCCAGCTGGCCCCTTAAACACCATATATTTT
>NA|TRBV6-5|NA|TRBJ2-1
CASSKTGGGEQFF
TGTGCCAGCAGTAAAACTGGCGGCGGAGAGCAGTTCTTC
>NA|TRBV13|NA|TRBJ2-6
CASSLTGRHSGANVLTF
TGTGCCAGCAGCCTGACAGGACGCCACTCTGGGGCCAACGTCCTGACTTTC
>NA|TRBV6-6|NA|TRBJ1-1
CASSSTGHSNTEAFF
TGTGCCAGCAGTTCCACGGGACACTCGAACACTGAAGCTTTCTTT
>NA|TRBV5-8|NA|TRBJ1-6
CASSSLHRANNSPLHF
TGTGCCAGCAGCTCCCTACACAGAGCCAATAATTCACCCCTCCACTTT
>once|TRBV4-3|TRBD2|TRBJ2-1
CASSQLAGDYNEQFF
TGCGCCAGCAGCCAACTAGCGGGAGACTACAATGAGCAGTTCTTC
>once|TRBV4-3|NA|TRBJ1-4
CASSQDFGGLNEKLFF
TGCGCCAGCAGCCAAGATTTTGGGGGCCTTAATGAAAAACTGTTTTTT
>NA|TRBV21-1|NA|TRBJ2-7
CASNTDQTGDIGEQYF
TGTGCCAGCAACACCGACCAGACAGGGGACATAGGCGAGCAGTACTTC
>NA|TRBV18|TRBD1|TRBJ1-2
CASSLYSGTGEGYGYTF
TGTGCCAGCTCATTATATTCCGGGACAGGGGAAGGCTATGGCTACACCTTC
>NA|TRBV30|NA|TRBJ2-7
CAWSVRRDYEQYF
TGTGCCTGGAGTGTACGTCGGGACTACGAGCAGTACTTC
>NA|TRBV6-5|TRBD1|TRBJ1-1
CASSRPGQEAFF
TGTGCCAGCAGCCGGCCGGGACAGGAAGCTTTCTTT
>NA|TRBV4-3|NA|TRBJ2-3
CASSQSSGGSDTQYF
TGCGCCAGCAGCCAATCTTCAGGGGGGTCAGATACGCAGTATTTT
>NA|TRBV4-1|TRBD2|TRBJ2-7
CASSQAPGLAGGPEGYEQYF
TGCGCCAGCAGCCAAGCTCCAGGACTAGCGGGAGGACCGGAAGGCTACGAGCAGTACTTC
>NA|TRBV7-2|NA|TRBJ1-3
CASSLELRSFSGNTIYF
TGTGCCAGCAGCTTAGAGTTGCGGTCCTTCTCTGGAAACACCATATATTTT